The 21 T cell receptor beta chains in this list originate from one sample, sequenced in a study of graft-versus-host responses after intestinal transplantation. The antigens of these receptors remain unknown. Profiled with immunoSEQ multiplex PCR; TCRdb holds only in-frame clones, not every one. The table records around 95,000 clones, about 90% of them present only once. Sample: unstimulated CD4+ T cells sorted from spleen or lymph node cells, taken before transplant. Every receptor here comes from a human donor who was the organ donor for an intestinal transplant.

The CDR3 sequence: CASEGTYEQYF. CDR3 DNA sequence: TGTGCCAGTGAAGGGACCTACGAGCAGTACTTC. J is TRBJ2-7 and V is TRBV5-6; D gene ambiguous. The CDR3 length is 11 residues. In germline, CDR1 is SGHDT, CDR2 YYEEEE. V was pared by 8 bases and J by 2 bases, with 8 bases between.

The V and J genes are TRBV6-5 and TRBJ1-2, with D possibly matching TRBD1 (5 bases). The germline V and J ends were trimmed by 6 bases and 8 bases, with 19 bases remaining between them. Germline V gene lookup returns CDR1 MNHEY and CDR2 SVGAGI. CDR3 length: 14 amino acids. The CDR3 region is CASRGSGGGGGYTF. CDR3 bases: TGTGCCAGCAGGGGGAGCGGCGGGGGAGGCGGCTACACCTTC.

The chain recombines TRBV28 with TRBJ1-4, with D perhaps matching TRBD1 (5 bases). CDR1 is MDHEN and CDR2 is SYDVKM in the germline V gene. This CDR3 is 17 amino acids long. With 6 bases removed from V and 7 bases from J, the gap between germline ends came to 24 bases. Written as DNA, the CDR3 is TGTGCCAGCAGCCCTGACAGCCAAAATGGCGGTGGTGAAAAACTGTTTTTT. This sequence encodes CASSPDSQNGGGEKLFF.

This clone has more than one count but fewer than ten. The chain joins TRBV4-1 to TRBJ2-7; 9 bases align to TRBD1. V lost 3 bases and J lost 4; bases outside the gene matches: 7. This CDR3 contains 15 residues. CDR1 is MGHRA and CDR2 is YSYEKL in the germline V gene. The CDR3: CASSQFGTGNYEQYF. The CDR3 DNA reads as TGCGCCAGCAGCCAGTTTGGGACAGGGAATTACGAGCAGTACTTC.

The CDR3 DNA reads TGTGCCTGGAGTTCCGGCAGGGGGCTCCGAGATACGCAGTATTTT. Translated: CAWSSGRGLRDTQYF. The gene calls are TRBV30 and TRBJ2-3, with 8 positions matching TRBD1. This CDR3 has 15 amino acids. V lost 2 bases to trimming and J lost 5 bases; unmatched junction nucleotides: 9. Germline V CDR1 and CDR2: GTSNPN, SVGIG (reference sequence). The variable domain in full, with the rest retrieved from reference TRBV30 and TRBJ2-3, is SQTIHQWPATLVQPVGSPLSLECTVEGTSNPNLYWYRQAAGRGLQLLFYSVGIGQISSEVPQNLSASRPQDRQFILSSKKLLLSDSGFYLCAWSSGRGLRDTQYFGPGTRLTVL.

The rearrangement uses TRBV4-1 and TRBJ1-6; no definite D call. The CDR3 consists of 15 residues. Trimming removed 4 bases from V and 0 bases from J, with 7 bases in between. CDR1 and CDR2 (germline): MGHRA, YSYEKL. Here the CDR3 DNA reads TGCGCCAGCAGCCCAAGGAGCTCCTATAATTCACCCCTCCACTTT. Residues: CASSPRSSYNSPLHF.

This clone was counted between two and nine times. V is TRBV27 and J is TRBJ1-2, with D possibly matching TRBD1 (5 bases). Germline V gives CDR1 MNHEY, CDR2 SMNVEV (reference sequence). The CDR3 sequence is 13 residues long. Trimming left V 5 bases short and J 4 bases short, with 11 bases between. In DNA, the CDR3 is TGTGCCAGCAGTAAAGGGGACTTCTATGGCTACACCTTC. It yields the protein CASSKGDFYGYTF.

The chain recombines TRBV30 with TRBJ2-3; D unresolved. V was trimmed by 4 bases and J by 5 bases, leaving 10 bases between them. This CDR3 is 12 amino acids long. Germline CDR1 and CDR2: GTSNPN and SVGIG (reference sequence). The CDR3 sequence is CAWTELGDTQYF. Here the CDR3 DNA reads TGTGCCTGGACTGAATTGGGAGATACGCAGTATTTT.

The genes are TRBV11-2 and TRBJ2-7; the match to TRBD1 covers 8 bases. Losses at the gene ends were 4 bases for V and 6 bases for J; bases not matched to a gene: 11. The CDR3 sequence is 15 residues long. Germline V gene lookup returns CDR1 SGHAT and CDR2 FQNNGV. CDR3: CASSSHATGDGEQYF. DNA of the CDR3: TGTGCCAGCAGCTCCCACGCGACAGGGGATGGCGAGCAGTACTTC.

The count of this clone is one. The chain couples TRBV6-1 to TRBJ1-2, with TRBD1 as a possible D gene (5 bases). The germline V gene encodes CDR1 MNHNS and CDR2 SASEGT. The CDR3 contains 13 residues. Between the trimmed V and J ends, which lost 3 bases and 6 bases, there was a span of 11 bases. The CDR3 loop is CASSERQGNGYTF. In nucleotides, the CDR3 is TGTGCCAGCAGTGAGAGGCAGGGCAATGGCTACACCTTC.

This CDR3 is CASSFPGGKLFF. CDR3 sequence (DNA): TGTGCCAGCAGCTTCCCCGGGGGAAAACTGTTTTTT. This chain links TRBV7-2 with TRBJ1-4; D is perhaps TRBD1 (5 bases). CDR1 is SGHTA, CDR2 FQGNSA, per germline. Trimming cost V 3 bases and J 10 bases, with 9 bases left between them. This CDR3 is 12 amino acids long.

The chain uses TRBV5-1 and TRBJ2-1, with a tentative D call TRBD1 (6 bases). The CDR3 is 16 amino acids. With 0 bases removed from V and 4 bases from J, the gap between germline ends came to 14 bases. CDR1 is SGHRS and CDR2 is YFSETQ in the germline V gene. The CDR3 spells CASSLAMVGQYNEQFF. The CDR3 DNA reads as TGCGCCAGCAGCTTGGCCATGGTAGGACAGTACAATGAGCAGTTCTTC. The full variable domain, its missing parts supplied by reference TRBV5-1 and TRBJ2-1, is KAGVTQTPRYLIKTRGQQVTLSCSPISGHRSVSWYQQTPGQGLQFLFEYFSETQRNKGNFPGRFSGRQFSNSRSEMNVSTLELGDSALYLCASSLAMVGQYNEQFFGPGTRLTVL.

The chain is built from TRBV25-1 and TRBJ2-5; TRBD2 might be the D (6 bases). Trimming removed 5 bases from V and 3 bases from J, with 13 bases in between. The CDR3 length is 14 residues. Germline V lookup: CDR1 MGHDK, CDR2 SYGVNS. In DNA, the CDR3 is TGTGCCAGCAGTCGGCCGGGAGAAGAAGAGACCCAGTACTTC. It codes for CASSRPGEEETQYF.

The chain carries TRBV7-2 and TRBJ1-3; D not resolved. The CDR3 extends over 13 amino acids. Germline values: CDR1 SGHTA, CDR2 FQGNSA. Trimming took off 3 bases at V and 4 bases at J, with 7 bases between the two ends. The CDR3 DNA sequence: TGTGCCAGCAGCTTTGACCGAGGAAACACCATATATTTT. The encoded protein is CASSFDRGNTIYF.

This CDR3 reads CASSEPGRATGELFF. The CDR3 region has the DNA TGTGCCAGCAGTGAGCCGGGCAGAGCTACCGGGGAGCTGTTTTTT. The V call is TRBV6-1, the J call TRBJ2-2; D is unclear. From germline, CDR1 is MNHNS and CDR2 SASEGT. This CDR3 has 15 amino acids. Trimming cost V 3 bases and J 5 bases, with 13 bases left between them.

The chain recombines TRBV30 with TRBJ1-2, with 7 positions matching TRBD1. The CDR3 totals 13 residues. V shed 3 bases, J shed 4 bases, and the junction held 5 bases outside the gene matches. Germline V CDR1 and CDR2: GTSNPN, SVGIG (reference sequence). CDR3 coding DNA: TGTGCCTGGAGCCTAGGGGGCTCCTATGGCTACACCTTC. Translating gives CAWSLGGSYGYTF.

The chain joins TRBV6-5 to TRBJ1-5; D gene unclear. There are 13 residues in the CDR3. Germline lookup yields CDR1 MNHEY and CDR2 SVGAGI. V was clipped by 2 bases and J by 6 bases, with 8 bases between them. The CDR3 is CASSYVVGQPQHF. The CDR3 DNA follows: TGTGCCAGCAGTTACGTAGTTGGTCAGCCCCAGCATTTT.

This clone was picked up one time. The sample carries other DNA sequences with the same CDR3. The chain has TRBV28 and TRBJ2-4; D is perhaps TRBD2 (5 bases). This CDR3 is 12 amino acids long. The V gene's germline CDR1 is MDHEN and CDR2 SYDVKM. V dropped 2 bases and J dropped 6 bases, with 5 bases sitting between them. DNA of the CDR3: TGTGCCAGCAGTTTAGGAGGAAACATTCAGTACTTC. It encodes CASSLGGNIQYF.

This clone was seen once. The chain employs TRBV5-6 and TRBJ1-1; D unclear. The germline V gene has CDR1 SGHDT and CDR2 YYEEEE. V lost 4 bases to trimming and J lost 3 bases, with 13 bases between them. The CDR3 has 14 amino acids. The chain's CDR3 is CASSRRPGHTEAFF. Written as DNA, the CDR3 is TGTGCCAGCAGCCGACGCCCCGGACACACTGAAGCTTTCTTT. Supplemented by reference TRBV5-6 and TRBJ1-1, the full variable domain reads DAGVTQSPTHLIKTRGQQVTLRCSPKSGHDTVSWYQQALGQGPQFIFQYYEEEERQRGNFPDRFSGHQFPNYSSELNVNALLLGDSALYLCASSRRPGHTEAFFGQGTRLTVV.

The chain uses TRBV28 and TRBJ1-2, with no clear D. With 11 bases removed from V and 3 bases from J, the gap between germline ends came to 13 bases. The CDR3 totals 12 residues. The germline gives CDR1 MDHEN, CDR2 SYDVKM. CDR3 DNA: TGTGCCTTACGGGGAAACCACTATGGCTACACCTTC. It yields the protein CALRGNHYGYTF.

V gene TRBV20-1 combines with J gene TRBJ2-3, with D possibly matching TRBD1 (6 bases). Germline loops: CDR1 DFQATT, CDR2 SNEGSKA (reference sequence). The V end was cut by 3 bases, the J end by 14 bases, with 15 bases between. The CDR3 contains 11 residues. Here the CDR3 reads CSARGADPRYF. CDR3 DNA: TGCAGTGCTAGGGGGGCTGATCCACGGTATTTT.